Below are 32 T cell receptor beta chains sequenced from a single sample in a study of technical replicates of blood from several donors (dated by TCRdb to about 2017). Library creation used the immunoSEQ multiplex PCR assay. TCRdb obtained this table from immuneACCESS and retained in-frame rearrangements with V and J assigned. These tables miss some clones; where compared with another copy, unresolved V genes account for less than half of the shortfall, and the remainder is unexplained. For this sample there are more than 70,000 clones; 93% appear just once. Jointly, the top ten make up 0.2% to 0.25% of the sample. The specimen was T cells isolated from PBMCs. These receptors were obtained from a human donor in good health.

This chain uses TRBV5-6 with TRBJ2-6, with D possibly TRBD2 on 6 matching bases. CDR3 length equals 18 residues. The V gene lost 4 bases and the J gene lost 0 bases, with 17 bases spanning the gap. CDR1 is SGHDT and CDR2 is YYEEEE in the germline V gene. The CDR3 nucleotides are TGTGCCAGCAGCCCGGGAGCGGTACGACCCTCTGGGGCCAACGTCCTGACTTTC. Its translation is CASSPGAVRPSGANVLTF.

This clone was observed a single time. The chain couples TRBV18 to TRBJ1-1; 7 positions match TRBD1. This CDR3 is built from 12 residues. Germline V gene sequence: CDR1 KGHSH, CDR2 LQKENI. The trim removed 3 bases at V and 8 bases at J, leaving 3 bases unmatched. The CDR3 is CASSPRQGEAFF. The CDR3 DNA is TGTGCCAGCTCACCGAGACAGGGAGAAGCTTTCTTT. Full variable domain (rest looked up from reference TRBV18 and TRBJ1-1): NAGVMQNPRHLVRRRGQEARLRCSPMKGHSHVYWYRQLPEEGLKFMVYLQKENIIDESGMPKERFSAEFPKEGPSILRIQQVVRGDSAAYFCASSPRQGEAFFGQGTRLTVV.

This sequence joins TRBV11-2 and TRBJ1-5; possibly TRBD1 for D (5 bases). The CDR3 is 13 residues long. Trimming took off 5 bases at V and 3 bases at J, with 8 bases between the two ends. Per germline, CDR1 SGHAT and CDR2 FQNNGV. DNA for the CDR3: TGTGCCAGCAGCAAGACAGACAATCAGCCCCAGCATTTT. It specifies CASSKTDNQPQHF. The full variable domain, in which reference TRBV11-2 and TRBJ1-5 provide the parts outside the CDR3, is EAGVAQSPRYKIIEKRQSVAFWCNPISGHATLYWYQQILGQGPKLLIQFQNNGVVDDSQLPKDRFSAERLKGVDSTLKIQPAKLEDSAVYLCASSKTDNQPQHFGDGTRLSIL.

This rearrangement joins TRBV7-9 to TRBJ1-6; 7 bases align to TRBD1. The CDR3 loop spans 12 amino acids. Germline V lookup: CDR1 SEHNR, CDR2 FQNEAQ (reference sequence). CDR3 nucleotide sequence: TGTGCGACCCGACAGGGAGCTTCACCCCTCCACTTT. Amino acids: CATRQGASPLHF.

This chain uses TRBV9 with TRBJ1-4; TRBD1 aligns across 7 bases. V gave up 8 bases and J gave up 4 bases; unmatched junction bases: 8. The CDR3 totals 14 residues. In germline, CDR1 is SGDLS, CDR2 YYNGEE. CDR3 bases: TGTGCCAGTGGACGGACAGGAAGTAATGAAAAACTGTTTTTT. Translation: CASGRTGSNEKLFF. Full variable domain (rest looked up from reference TRBV9 and TRBJ1-4): DSGVTQTPKHLITATGQRVTLRCSPRSGDLSVYWYQQSLDQGLQFLIQYYNGEERAKGNILERFSAQQFPDLHSELNLSSLELGDSALYFCASGRTGSNEKLFFGSGTQLSVL.

The rearrangement links TRBV4-1 to TRBJ2-1; TRBD2 aligns across 9 bases. With V trimmed by 1 base and J by 9 bases, 13 bases remained unmatched. This CDR3 is 17 amino acids long. Germline assignment: CDR1 MGHRA and CDR2 YSYEKL. The CDR3 protein is CASSQVGGSGRVLEQFF. The CDR3 nucleotides are TGCGCCAGCAGCCAAGTTGGGGGTAGCGGGAGAGTGCTTGAGCAGTTCTTC.

This chain links TRBV2 with TRBJ1-1; 9 bases line up with TRBD1. Germline trimming cut 6 bases from V and 4 bases from J; bases unmatched to any gene: 6. Germline lookup yields CDR1 SNHLY and CDR2 FYNNEI. The CDR3 is 14 amino acids. The CDR3: CASRGQGKATEAFF. In DNA, the CDR3 is TGTGCCAGCAGGGGACAGGGTAAGGCCACTGAAGCTTTCTTT.

The chain is built from TRBV29-1 and TRBJ1-2; the D gene is possibly TRBD1 (6 bases). The V end was cut by 5 bases, the J end by 2 bases, with 9 bases between. This CDR3 region has 12 residues. Germline V gene lookup returns CDR1 SQVTM and CDR2 ANQGSEA. The DNA for the CDR3 is TGCAGCGTTAGGACAGCGAACTATGGCTACACCTTC. This encodes CSVRTANYGYTF.

This chain links TRBV11-2 with TRBJ1-2; 8 nucleotides agree with TRBD1. Germline V gene lookup returns CDR1 SGHAT and CDR2 FQNNGV. This CDR3 has 15 amino acids. V lost 1 base, J lost 5 bases, and 6 bases stayed unmatched. CDR3 DNA: TGTGCCAGCAGCTTAGGGGACAGGCCTACTTATGGCTACACCTTC. Amino acids: CASSLGDRPTYGYTF.

V is TRBV7-9 and J is TRBJ2-7; 8 bases are a match to TRBD1. The CDR3 consists of 14 residues. Germline assignment: CDR1 SEHNR and CDR2 FQNEAQ (reference sequence). Losses at the gene ends were 3 bases for V and 5 bases for J; bases not matched to a gene: 6. This chain's CDR3 is CASSFRQGSDEQYF. The DNA for the CDR3 is TGTGCCAGCAGCTTCCGACAGGGGAGCGACGAGCAGTACTTC.

This clone appeared a single time. The chain combines TRBV19 with TRBJ2-5; 13 positions match TRBD2. Germline lookup yields CDR1 LNHDA and CDR2 SQIVND (reference sequence). J lost 5 bases, V lost 10 bases, and 7 bases had no gene match. This CDR3 has 14 amino acids. The chain's CDR3 is CATRTSGGLETQYF. CDR3 bases: TGTGCCACCCGGACTAGCGGGGGATTGGAGACCCAGTACTTC.

The chain is built from TRBV28 and TRBJ1-5; weak D call: TRBD1 (6 bases). The CDR3 has 19 amino acids. V lost 1 base and J lost 5, with 24 bases in between. CDR1 is MDHEN and CDR2 is SYDVKM in the germline V gene. CDR3 region: CASSLYTGIRKPFDQPQHF. Written as DNA, the CDR3 is TGTGCCAGCAGTTTATATACAGGGATCCGAAAGCCGTTCGATCAGCCCCAGCATTTT.

CDR3 coding DNA: TGTGCCAGTACTTTGTCTTTCAACACTGAAGCTTTCTTT. Its translation is CASTLSFNTEAFF. The chain has TRBV19 and TRBJ1-1; D is undetermined. This CDR3 comprises 13 residues. Germline V gene lookup returns CDR1 LNHDA and CDR2 SQIVND (reference sequence). Trimming left V 7 bases short and J 2 bases short, with 11 bases between.

This clone is a singleton in its sample. The rearrangement joins TRBV4-2 to TRBJ1-2; TRBD1 agrees at 9 bases. This CDR3 is 16 amino acids long. CDR1 and CDR2 (germline): LGHNA, YNFKEQ. J gave up 4 bases and V 3 bases, and 9 bases lay outside the gene matches. CDR3 sequence reads: CASSQGLGTGPYGYTF. CDR3 nucleotide sequence: TGTGCCAGCAGCCAGGGCCTCGGGACAGGGCCCTATGGCTACACCTTC.

The count of this clone is one. The chain links TRBV6-1 to TRBJ2-1; no definite D call. Germline lookup yields CDR1 MNHNS and CDR2 SASEGT. V lost 4 bases, J lost 0 bases, and 13 bases lay in between. This CDR3 is built from 16 residues. The CDR3 DNA is TGTGCCAGCAGTGCTTTCTTTCAGGACTCCTACAATGAGCAGTTCTTC. It codes for CASSAFFQDSYNEQFF.

DNA of the CDR3: TGTGCCAGCAGTGAAACGCGGGATCCCAGCACGCATTTCTCCTACGAGCAGTACTTC. The encoded protein is CASSETRDPSTHFSYEQYF. The chain links TRBV2 to TRBJ2-7, with a possible D match to TRBD2 (6 bases). V was shortened by 2 bases and J by 0 bases, with 23 bases between the two germline ends. The CDR3 has 19 amino acids. Germline CDR1 reads SNHLY; CDR2 reads FYNNEI.

This clone was observed a single time. V usage is TRBV28 and J usage is TRBJ2-1; 13 bases align to TRBD2. The CDR3 extends over 17 amino acids. After removal of 4 bases from V and 10 bases from J, the junction contained 13 bases not matched to a gene. The germline gives CDR1 MDHEN, CDR2 SYDVKM. The CDR3 here is CASSSTPGLAGEREQFF. The CDR3 nucleotides read TGTGCCAGCAGTTCCACCCCCGGACTAGCGGGAGAACGCGAGCAGTTCTTC.

The chain joins TRBV29-1 to TRBJ2-7, with unresolved D. This CDR3 has 14 amino acids. Deletions cut 6 bases from V and 3 bases from J, with 18 bases between. The germline V gene encodes CDR1 SQVTM and CDR2 ANQGSEA. The CDR3 bases are TGCAGCGTCCGATCTTCTTCAGTAATCTACGAGCAGTACTTC. This gives the protein CSVRSSSVIYEQYF.

In DNA form, the CDR3 reads TGTGCCAGCTCAAGTCGACTAGCGGAAAACAATGAGCAGTTCTTC. Protein: CASSSRLAENNEQFF. The chain employs TRBV18 and TRBJ2-1, with 9 bases aligning to TRBD2. The CDR3 is made up of 15 amino acids. Trimming removed 5 bases from V and 5 bases from J; junction bases left unmatched: 7. Germline lookup yields CDR1 KGHSH and CDR2 LQKENI.

The V and J genes are TRBV7-9 and TRBJ2-2; D perhaps matches TRBD2 (5 bases). The CDR3 is 13 residues long. Germline assignment: CDR1 SEHNR and CDR2 FQNEAQ (reference sequence). Trimming removed 5 bases from V and 7 bases from J, with 11 bases in between. The CDR3 loop reads CASSASAGGELFF. The CDR3 bases are TGTGCCAGCAGCGCCTCGGCGGGCGGGGAGCTGTTTTTT. Supplemented by reference TRBV7-9 and TRBJ2-2, the full variable domain reads DTGVSQNPRHKITKRGQNVTFRCDPISEHNRLYWYRQTLGQGPEFLTYFQNEAQLEKSRLLSDRFSAERPKGSFSTLEIQRTEQGDSAMYLCASSASAGGELFFGEGSRLTVL.

This chain connects TRBV5-4 to TRBJ2-1; 12 positions agree with TRBD2. Germline CDR1 SGHNT, CDR2 YYREEE (reference sequence). The CDR3 spans 16 residues. The V gene end was trimmed by 4 bases and the J gene end by 4 bases; junction bases not matched to a gene: 6. The chain's CDR3 is CASSPPGLAGYNEQFF. CDR3 DNA: TGTGCCAGCAGCCCCCCGGGACTAGCGGGTTACAATGAGCAGTTCTTC.

The rearrangement links TRBV2 to TRBJ2-2; TRBD1 aligns across 8 bases. The CDR3 loop spans 15 amino acids. V lost 5 bases, J lost 6 bases, and 8 bases stayed unmatched. CDR1 is SNHLY and CDR2 is FYNNEI in the germline V gene. The CDR3, as DNA: TGTGCCAGCAGTAACAGGGGGAGGCGGGCCGGGGAGCTGTTTTTT. This translates into CASSNRGRRAGELFF.

The chain links TRBV19 to TRBJ1-1; possible D gene TRBD1, 6 bases. CDR1 LNHDA and CDR2 SQIVND come from the germline V gene (reference sequence). V was trimmed by 1 base and J by 3 bases, leaving 12 bases between them. The CDR3 contains 15 residues. CDR3 in amino acids: CASSIVGGPDTEAFF. The CDR3 DNA reads TGTGCCAGTAGTATAGTGGGGGGGCCGGACACTGAAGCTTTCTTT.

V gene TRBV6-1 combines with J gene TRBJ2-1; 11 nucleotides agree with TRBD2. Germline V gives CDR1 MNHNS, CDR2 SASEGT. The trim removed 8 bases at V and 6 bases at J, leaving 3 bases unmatched. CDR3 length: 13 residues. In nucleotides, the CDR3 is TGTGCCAGCTTTCTAGCGGGAGGCAATGAGCAGTTCTTC. Its protein is CASFLAGGNEQFF.

This clone was detected once. V gene TRBV5-1 combines with J gene TRBJ2-7; D is ambiguous. CDR3 length: 15 amino acids. V lost 1 base, J lost 2 bases, and 13 bases lay in between. Germline-derived CDR1 and CDR2 are SGHRS and YFSETQ. The CDR3 spells CASSLSKSHPYEQYF. Written as DNA, the CDR3 is TGCGCCAGCAGCTTGAGCAAGTCTCATCCCTACGAGCAGTACTTC. Drawing the rest from reference TRBV5-1 and TRBJ2-7, the complete variable domain is KAGVTQTPRYLIKTRGQQVTLSCSPISGHRSVSWYQQTPGQGLQFLFEYFSETQRNKGNFPGRFSGRQFSNSRSEMNVSTLELGDSALYLCASSLSKSHPYEQYFGPGTRLTVT.

This chain connects TRBV5-1 to TRBJ2-3; TRBD2 is a possible D gene (5 bases). Germline values: CDR1 SGHRS, CDR2 YFSETQ. CDR3 length: 20 residues. V lost 5 bases and J 1 base, leaving 29 bases between the germline ends. CDR3 in amino acids: CASRLLPFVVTRLGTDTQYF. As DNA, the CDR3 is TGCGCCAGCAGGCTTCTCCCCTTCGTGGTAACTAGATTAGGCACAGATACGCAGTATTTT.

The V gene is TRBV7-9, the J gene TRBJ2-5, with D maybe TRBD2 (6 bases). Per germline, CDR1 SEHNR and CDR2 FQNEAQ (reference sequence). This CDR3 contains 14 residues. Trimming stripped 6 bases from V and 3 bases from J, with 14 bases between. CDR3 DNA: TGTGCCAGCAGTTCTGGGACTCTGGAAGAGACCCAGTACTTC. Amino acids: CASSSGTLEETQYF.

The chain carries TRBV11-2 and TRBJ2-1; 9 nucleotides match TRBD2. The CDR3 contains 15 residues. From germline, CDR1 is SGHAT and CDR2 FQNNGV. Trimming at V came to 2 bases and at J to 10 bases, leaving 9 bases not matched to a gene. The CDR3 spells CASSLRTASGAEQFF. DNA of the CDR3: TGTGCCAGCAGCTTACGTACTGCTAGCGGGGCGGAGCAGTTCTTC.

The rearrangement uses TRBV4-1 and TRBJ2-3, with D maybe TRBD2 (6 bases). This CDR3 contains 17 residues. V lost 3 bases and J lost 0, with 16 bases in between. Germline CDR1 and CDR2: MGHRA and YSYEKL. The CDR3 coding sequence is TGCGCCAGCAGCCATCCCCTTGGAGGGATTAGCACAGATACGCAGTATTTT. Encoded protein: CASSHPLGGISTDTQYF.

The rearrangement joins TRBV5-6 to TRBJ2-7; 7 positions match TRBD1. This CDR3 has 17 amino acids. The V and J ends lost 4 bases and 3 bases, in that order; junction bases with no gene match: 16. The germline V gene has CDR1 SGHDT and CDR2 YYEEEE. The CDR3 protein is CASSQRTGNLKNYEQYF. DNA for the CDR3: TGTGCCAGCAGCCAGAGGACAGGCAATCTTAAAAACTACGAGCAGTACTTC.

J is TRBJ1-5 and V is TRBV28; D is perhaps TRBD1 (5 bases). The V end was cut by 7 bases, the J end by 5 bases, with 24 bases between. This CDR3 is 17 amino acids long. Germline CDR1 and CDR2: MDHEN and SYDVKM. The CDR3 sequence: CASISPKGKGLYQPQHF. The CDR3 DNA is TGTGCCAGCATCTCCCCGAAGGGGAAAGGGCTATATCAGCCCCAGCATTTT.

In nucleotides, the CDR3 is TGTGCCAGCCAATATCAAGGGGGACAGACAGAGCCCCAGCATTTT. Translation: CASQYQGGQTEPQHF. The chain joins TRBV28 to TRBJ1-5, with 7 nucleotides matching TRBD1. The CDR3 has 15 residues. Looked up from germline, CDR1 is MDHEN and CDR2 is SYDVKM. With 8 bases clipped from V and 8 bases from J, the junction kept 15 bases outside the gene matches.